Sequencing of this T cell receptor beta chain was carried out in a study of T cells after yellow fever vaccination. Study-level results: A faster peak, day 5 versus 15, was reached by the weaker secondary response. Re-detected after boosting: most primary clones, 96% of CD4 and roughly 88% of CD8.

Comments on this clonotype: The antigen remains unidentified.

Germline CDR1 SGHRS, CDR2 YFSETQ. V dropped 7 bases and J dropped 4; count of bases not matched to a gene: 6. The CDR3 consists of 13 residues. They built TCR cDNA with 5'RACE template switching, a step that put in a universal primer site and UMIs. TCRdb re-analysed the 5' RACE reads in MiXCR, keeping a single row per CDR3 protein. In the table there are 500,000 to 650,000 distinct CDR3 sequences, 13% of which are singletons. The source was PBMCs, collected on the day of the yellow fever booster vaccination. The rearrangement uses TRBV5-1 and TRBJ2-5, with 8 bases lining up with TRBD2. The clonotype comes from a man younger than 40 who received the YFV17D yellow fever vaccine. The CDR3 DNA is TGCGCCAGCCGGGAGGGTAACGGAGAGACCCAGTACTTC. Amino acid sequence: CASREGNGETQYF. Together with reference TRBV5-1 and TRBJ2-5, the CDR3 gives the full variable domain: KAGVTQTPRYLIKTRGQQVTLSCSPISGHRSVSWYQQTPGQGLQFLFEYFSETQRNKGNFPGRFSGRQFSNSRSEMNVSTLELGDSALYLCASREGNGETQYFGPGTRLLVL.